Described below is a single T cell receptor beta chain sequence and its context. This clone was counted between two and nine times. There is no known antigen for this receptor. It has no much larger one-base neighbor in the sample; base qualities were not kept. The entry originates in a study of beta chain features in type 1 diabetes (dated by TCRdb to the late 2010s). General notes on the study: Mean age, gender distribution, total cell number and subset yield were not different between patients and healthy donors. A total of 85 million to 140 million sorted cells were examined across all samples, and a strong correlation was observed between cell number per subset and RNA yield. In the study, TCRB repertoires of sorted circulating CD4+ T cell subsets from recently diagnosed type 1 diabetes patients were compared with those of matched healthy donors. Whereas all 30 or so donors provided naive and central memory subsets, regulatory and stem cell-like memory subsets were isolated from just 8 patients and roughly 8 healthy donors. General conclusions and limits of the study: PCR may preferentially amplify shorter templates, but because patient and control samples were amplified and corrected together, any resulting skew would affect both groups equally. In all four CD4+ subsets, TCRB CDR3 length was moderately but significantly shorter in type 1 diabetes patients. Naive, central memory and regulatory TCRB repertoires appeared to be more alike among patients than among healthy donors. Sequencing cDNA rather than genomic DNA could over-represent highly expressing activated cells, although activation and CD3 levels did not differ between groups. Because the HLA sub-analyses included only small numbers of individuals, any influence of HLA type on TCRB rearrangement was left unresolved. At VDJ recombination sites, type 1 diabetes patients had fewer insertions and more deleted nucleotides, which implies abnormalities in thymic rearrangement.

The CDR3 holds 13 amino acids from the cysteine to the phenylalanine. The only DNA kept is the CDR3, 39 bases in frame from the first base. The V and J ends are trimmed by 8 bases and 3 bases, leaving 13 bases between them. Each donor gave one peripheral blood draw, averaging around 120 mL, which was collected into heparinised tubes. Using a panel that included CD45RO, CCR7, CD25, CD127, CD95 and CD27, naive, central memory, regulatory and stem cell-like memory CD4+ T cells were sorted on a BD FACSAria II. Every sorted population had a purity above 95%. PBMCs were separated immediately by Lymphoprep density gradient centrifugation and were stained directly, without being cultured. Samples were stained and sorted in pairs, with one healthy donor and one patient per experiment, so that batch effects were minimized. All of the isolated RNA was reverse transcribed with the High Capacity cDNA Reverse Transcription Kit, so expressed TCRB transcripts were sequenced. Deep immunoSEQ sequencing was applied to naive, central memory and regulatory T cell samples, giving an average of around 3.4 million total reads per sample. After sorted cells were lysed in RLT buffer, RNA was extracted with DNase-treated RNeasy Micro or Mini kits, with the choice depending on cell number. Each cell subset was processed separately to prevent cross-contamination, with patient and healthy donor samples processed together. The immunoSEQ multiplex PCR was used to amplify TCRB sequences from cDNA, yielding 87-bp fragments that span the CDR3 region. Sequencing of the amplicons was performed on the Illumina HiSeq platform. The published analysis was carried out like this. PCR bias was corrected computationally using synthetic template baselines, and reads within Hamming distance 2 were collapsed, with unmergeable singletons discarded. Reads were aligned against IMGT to assign V, D and J genes, CDR3 length and insertions or deletions at six rearrangement sites. Within each subset, clonotype counts were normalized to sorted cell number, and only after that were true diversity and Gini coefficients computed with the tcR R package. The overlap coefficient, calculated on TCRB nucleotide sequences, was used to quantify repertoire sharing. Out-of-frame TCRB sequences from naive cells were analyzed as a proxy for the pre-selection repertoire. Drawn from immuneACCESS, this table holds only the in-frame rearrangements with V and J called that TCRdb kept. Clones are partly lost; checked studies trace under half to an unresolved V gene and leave the rest unexplained. V and J calls and clone size are given by that table; D and trimming were obtained from the DNA. Across this sample there are 200,000 to 300,000 clones, with 9.5% to 13% seen only once. Clones ranked in the top ten supply around 0.017% of the sample.

The sample consisted of naive CD4+ T cells from blood. The sample's cell subset or site label is to be understood as: true naive CD4+ T cells. The chain is assembled from TRBV6-7 and TRBJ1-2; confidence is insufficient to name the D gene. TRBV6-7 is placed among ORFs of uncertain function. The sequence was collected from a man between 25 and 39 years old with type 1 diabetes. The CDR3 here reads CASSTPADYGYTF. At the DNA level, the sequence is TGTGCCAGCTCGACTCCGGCGGACTATGGCTACACCTTC.